One and the same sample provided the 15 T cell receptor beta chains below, sequenced in a study of cytomegalovirus exposure and HLA in healthy donors. The PCR used 60 Vbeta and 13 Jbeta primers. Produced via immunoSEQ multiplex PCR; TCRdb's table is partial and in-frame only. The sample holds about 210,000 clones; approximately 81% are singletons and the top ten take 2.5% to 3%. The sequenced sample consisted of PBMCs. The receptors here all came from a man aged 25 to 40 in good health and CMV-seronegative.

V and J are TRBV4-3 and TRBJ2-3; 9 bases align to TRBD2. The CDR3 contains 16 residues. Looked up from germline, CDR1 is LGHNA and CDR2 is YSLEER. Trimming removed 2 bases from V and 1 base from J; junction bases left unmatched: 4. CDR3 residues: CASSQLTSGGTDTQYF. The CDR3 DNA sequence: TGCGCCAGCAGCCAATTGACTAGCGGAGGCACAGATACGCAGTATTTT.

The CDR3 nucleotides are TGTGCCAGCAGCCGGGCGGGGGACACCGGGGAGCTGTTTTTT. Protein product: CASSRAGDTGELFF. The V and J genes are TRBV7-3 and TRBJ2-2; 7 bases are shared with TRBD2. Germline V gene lookup returns CDR1 SGHTA and CDR2 FQGTGA. CDR3 size: 14 residues. The J segment lost 3 bases and the V segment lost 5 bases, leaving 3 bases of the junction unmatched.

A word on this clone: Other DNA variants within this sample encode the same CDR3. The V gene is TRBV7-6, the J gene TRBJ2-5, with TRBD2 identical over 8 bases. Germline V gene lookup returns CDR1 SGHVS and CDR2 FNYEAQ. This CDR3 contains 13 residues. V shed 5 bases, J shed 5 bases, and the junction held 4 bases outside the gene matches. This chain's CDR3 is CASSPGGRETQYF. In nucleotides, the CDR3 is TGTGCCAGCAGCCCGGGGGGGAGGGAGACCCAGTACTTC.

The chain links TRBV4-3 to TRBJ2-3; 11 bases align to TRBD2. Trimming removed 0 bases from V and 2 bases from J; junction bases left unmatched: 4. The CDR3 covers 17 residues. Germline CDR1 is LGHNA and CDR2 is YSLEER. CDR3 sequence: CASSQEGTSGLTDTQYF. The CDR3 region has the DNA TGCGCCAGCAGCCAAGAGGGGACTAGCGGTCTCACAGATACGCAGTATTTT.

Details on this clone: Within the sample, other DNA sequences also encode this same CDR3. V usage is TRBV6-5 and J usage is TRBJ1-1, with TRBD1 as a possible D gene (6 bases). V was cut by 0 bases and J by 1 base, with 9 bases left in between. This CDR3 has 15 residues. Germline V gene lookup returns CDR1 MNHEY and CDR2 SVGAGI. The CDR3 is CASSYSRGGNTEAFF. The DNA for the CDR3 is TGTGCCAGCAGTTACTCGAGGGGGGGGAACACTGAAGCTTTCTTT.

The V gene is TRBV7-9, the J gene TRBJ2-1; tentative D call: TRBD1 (6 bases). The germline V gene has CDR1 SEHNR and CDR2 FQNEAQ (reference sequence). Deletions cut 7 bases from V and 0 bases from J, with 19 bases between. The CDR3 runs 17 residues. In nucleotides, the CDR3 is TGTGCCAGCACCCTTTCAGGGGTCGAAAGCTCCTACAATGAGCAGTTCTTC. This gives the protein CASTLSGVESSYNEQFF.

The chain carries TRBV5-1 and TRBJ2-3; 11 positions match TRBD2. The CDR3 sequence is 18 residues long. Germline assignment: CDR1 SGHRS and CDR2 YFSETQ. V lost 0 bases and J lost 0; bases outside the gene matches: 6. CDR3 loop: CASSLALAGGRSTDTQYF. The CDR3 region has the DNA TGCGCCAGCAGCTTGGCCCTAGCGGGGGGCCGTAGCACAGATACGCAGTATTTT.

CDR3 protein: CASSEGGKVNTEAFF. The CDR3 nucleotides read TGTGCCAGCAGCGAGGGGGGGAAGGTGAACACTGAAGCTTTCTTT. This chain joins TRBV9 and TRBJ1-1, with D maybe TRBD1 (6 bases). The germline gives CDR1 SGDLS, CDR2 YYNGEE. V dropped 3 bases and J dropped 0 bases, with 12 bases sitting between them. The CDR3 extends over 15 amino acids.

The gene calls are TRBV6-5 and TRBJ2-3, with 9 bases identical to TRBD2. CDR3 length: 12 residues. Germline assignment: CDR1 MNHEY and CDR2 SVGAGI. Trimming removed 7 bases from V and 9 bases from J; junction bases left unmatched: 5. CDR3 coding DNA: TGTGCCAGCAAAGGCGGGGGGGTCACGCAGTATTTT. It specifies CASKGGGVTQYF.

Only a few counts were recorded for this clone. The chain uses TRBV7-9 and TRBJ1-4, with 8 bases identical to TRBD1. The CDR3 spans 15 residues. After removal of 1 base from V and 7 bases from J, the junction contained 5 bases not matched to a gene. Germline loops: CDR1 SEHNR, CDR2 FQNEAQ (reference sequence). The CDR3 coding sequence is TGTGCCAGCAGCTTAGGGGTTGGACAGGGTGAAAAACTGTTTTTT. Translating gives CASSLGVGQGEKLFF.

Concerning this clone: The junction does not match germline at one end; this may be a read error. V usage is TRBV15 and J usage is TRBJ2-7, with D possibly matching TRBD2 (6 bases). The germline CDR1 and CDR2 sequences are LNHNV and YYDKDF (reference sequence). This CDR3 is 12 amino acids long. The CDR3 bases are TGTGCCACCAGCAGAGTACCCGGGGAGGTTCACTTC. This translates into CATSRVPGEVHF.

DNA of the CDR3: TGTGCCAGCAGTTCCCTACAGGGGCCGGCGAATTCACCCCTCCACTTT. Translating gives CASSSLQGPANSPLHF. The chain combines TRBV6-5 with TRBJ1-6; 7 bases are a match to TRBD1. J was trimmed by 7 bases and V by 4 bases; bases with no gene match: 10. The CDR3 contains 16 residues. The germline V gene encodes CDR1 MNHEY and CDR2 SVGAGI.

The rearrangement links TRBV28 to TRBJ1-3, with 8 bases matching TRBD1. Per the germline V gene, CDR1 is MDHEN and CDR2 is SYDVKM. The length of the CDR3 is 14 residues. Losses at the gene ends were 6 bases for V and 13 bases for J; bases not matched to a gene: 14. Here the CDR3 reads CASRTSGTGRLIYF. The CDR3 DNA is TGTGCCAGCAGGACCAGCGGGACAGGCCGACTTATATATTTT. The full variable domain, with the rest looked up from reference TRBV28 and TRBJ1-3, is DVKVTQSSRYLVKRTGEKVFLECVQDMDHENMFWYRQDPGLGLRLIYFSYDVKMKEKGDIPEGYSVSREKKERFSLILESASTNQTSMYLCASRTSGTGRLIYFGEGSWLTVV.

DNA for the CDR3: TGTGCCAGCAGCTTAGCCGGGACAGGGGGATACGAGCAGTACTTC. This encodes CASSLAGTGGYEQYF. The rearrangement joins TRBV7-8 to TRBJ2-7, with 11 bases that match TRBD1. The germline gives CDR1 SGHVS, CDR2 FQNEAQ. J gave up 4 bases and V 0 bases, and 2 bases lay outside the gene matches. The CDR3 contains 15 residues.

The chain combines TRBV27 with TRBJ1-2; no clear D. V lost 2 bases and J 4 bases, leaving 11 bases between the germline ends. The CDR3 is 14 residues long. In germline, CDR1 is MNHEY, CDR2 SMNVEV (reference sequence). The CDR3 bases are TGTGCCAGCAGTTTAAGAGGCTTCAGCTATGGCTACACCTTC. Translating gives CASSLRGFSYGYTF.